The 7 T cell receptor beta chains below all came from one sample that was sequenced in a study of T cell responses to AZD1222 COVID-19 vaccine (dated by TCRdb to the early 2020s). Library generation was performed with the immunoSEQ multiplex PCR assay. TCRdb stores this immuneACCESS table with in-frame sequences only. Part of the clones is absent; in the studies checked, under half of the shortfall reflects unresolved V genes, and no reason is known for the rest. The sample table lists around 130,000 clones, 75% to 90% of them with a count of one. The ten largest make up approximately 8.8% of the sample. The time point label, as the study defines it: baseline before first vaccination. The sequencing used peripheral blood, collected on day 0 of AZD1222 vaccination. The receptor source for this set is an adult in good health.

The CDR3 sequence: CASSVVGPDTQYF. The DNA for the CDR3 is TGCGCCAGCAGCGTTGTGGGCCCAGATACGCAGTATTTT. The rearrangement joins TRBV5-1 to TRBJ2-3; no firm D call. Germline V gives CDR1 SGHRS, CDR2 YFSETQ. CDR3 length equals 13 residues. V was cut by 4 bases and J by 4 bases, with 10 bases left in between.

The V call is TRBV13, the J call TRBJ1-1; D unresolved. Germline V lookup: CDR1 PRHDT, CDR2 FYEKMQ (reference sequence). The CDR3 has 14 residues. V lost 1 base, J lost 1 base, and 7 bases lay in between. DNA for the CDR3: TGTGCCAGCAGCTTAGAGGCAGGGAACACTGAAGCTTTCTTT. Translated, it gives CASSLEAGNTEAFF. Complete variable domain (other parts from reference TRBV13 and TRBJ1-1): AAGVIQSPRHLIKEKRETATLKCYPIPRHDTVYWYQQGPGQDPQFLISFYEKMQSDKGSIPDRFSAQQFSDYHSELNMSSLELGDSALYFCASSLEAGNTEAFFGQGTRLTVV.

This sequence joins TRBV7-3 and TRBJ2-3; 13 bases align to TRBD2. This CDR3 region has 16 residues. Losses at the gene ends were 5 bases for V and 1 base for J; bases not matched to a gene: 3. Germline V gene data show CDR1 as SGHTA and CDR2 as FQGTGA. As DNA, the CDR3 is TGTGCCAGCAGCAAAGGACTAGCGGGAGGCACAGATACGCAGTATTTT. Protein: CASSKGLAGGTDTQYF.

This chain connects TRBV7-2 to TRBJ1-6, with TRBD1 matching 7 bases. The ends lost 6 bases at V and 7 bases at J; junction bases unmatched: 9. Per germline, CDR1 SGHTA and CDR2 FQGNSA. This CDR3 comprises 15 residues. The CDR3 DNA reads as TGTGCCAGCAGGGTTCGGGGGACAGAGAATTCACCCCTCCACTTT. This sequence encodes CASRVRGTENSPLHF.

Only one count was recorded for this clone. J is TRBJ1-1 and V is TRBV7-9, with D uncertain. Deletions cut 5 bases from V and 0 bases from J, with 13 bases between. Germline V gene data show CDR1 as SEHNR and CDR2 as FQNEAQ (reference sequence). The CDR3 is 15 amino acids. CDR3: CASSAGRLMNTEAFF. CDR3 DNA sequence: TGTGCCAGCAGCGCTGGACGGCTCATGAACACTGAAGCTTTCTTT.

This clone was seen only a few times. The chain employs TRBV14 and TRBJ1-3, with TRBD1 as a possible D gene (6 bases). This CDR3 has 14 amino acids. Germline loops: CDR1 SGHDN, CDR2 FVKESK. V was clipped by 4 bases and J by 8 bases, with 15 bases between them. CDR3 DNA sequence: TGTGCCAGCAGCCGTTTAACAGGGTCTGACACCATATATTTT. Its translation is CASSRLTGSDTIYF.

This chain connects TRBV20-1 to TRBJ1-6; D remains unclear. V shed 3 bases and J shed 7 bases, with 10 bases lying between them. CDR1 is DFQATT and CDR2 is SNEGSKA in the germline V gene (reference sequence). The CDR3 has 13 amino acids. Here the CDR3 reads CSASFRTNSPLHF. CDR3 coding DNA: TGCAGTGCTAGTTTTAGGACGAATTCACCCCTCCACTTT.